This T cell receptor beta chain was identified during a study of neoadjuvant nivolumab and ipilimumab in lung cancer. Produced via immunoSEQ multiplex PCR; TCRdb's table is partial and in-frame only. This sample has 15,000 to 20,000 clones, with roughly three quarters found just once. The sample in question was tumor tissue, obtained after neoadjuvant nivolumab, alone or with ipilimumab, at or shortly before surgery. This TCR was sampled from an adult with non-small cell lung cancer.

The DNA for the CDR3 is TGTGCCAGCAGTTACTCGGGGCCGGGGGATACGCAGTATTTT. Protein product: CASSYSGPGDTQYF. The genes are TRBV6-5 and TRBJ2-3; D assignment may be TRBD1 or TRBD2 (5 bases each). The CDR3 extends over 14 amino acids. Germline V gene lookup returns CDR1 MNHEY and CDR2 SVGAGI. V gave up 0 bases and J gave up 6 bases, with 10 bases separating them.